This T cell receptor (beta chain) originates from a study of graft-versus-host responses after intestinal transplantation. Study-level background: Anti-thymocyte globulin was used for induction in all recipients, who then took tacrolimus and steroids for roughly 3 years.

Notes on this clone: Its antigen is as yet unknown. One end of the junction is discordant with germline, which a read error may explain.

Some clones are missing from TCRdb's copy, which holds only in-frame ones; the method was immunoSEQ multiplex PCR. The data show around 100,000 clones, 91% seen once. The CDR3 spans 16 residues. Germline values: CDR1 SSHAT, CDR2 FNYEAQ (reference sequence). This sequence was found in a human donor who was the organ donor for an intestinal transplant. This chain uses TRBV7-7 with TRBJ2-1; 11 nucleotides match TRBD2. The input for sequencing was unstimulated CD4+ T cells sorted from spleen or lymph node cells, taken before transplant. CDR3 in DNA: TGTGCTAGCAGTCGACTGACTAGCGGGGCAAACAATGAGCAGTTCTTC. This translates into CASSRLTSGANNEQFF.